This T cell receptor beta chain derives from a study of T-cell memory formation after mild COVID-19. Across the study: Largely, the TCR clusters proved donor specific.

The CDR3 covers 16 residues. V trimming: 5 bases; J trimming: 7 bases; junction bases outside the gene matches: 13. Germline V gives CDR1 SGHVS, CDR2 FNYEAQ. TCRdb itself ran the 5' RACE reads through MiXCR, one entry per CDR3 protein. The profile shows a few hundred thousand distinct CDR3 sequences, around 19% of them singletons. The source is a man between 18 and 35 years old who had mild COVID-19 (a few samples of this study predate the infection). Cell type and time point are not known. The chain is built from TRBV7-6 and TRBJ2-2; 7 bases are a match to TRBD2. The sequencing input was PBMCs or a T cell subset sorted from them (not recorded which). The CDR3 DNA is TGTGCCAGCAGCCGTCAAGGACGGGGGGAAGGCGGGGAGCTGTTTTTT. Translating it yields CASSRQGRGEGGELFF.